The T cell receptor beta chain under discussion was sequenced for a study of T cells in Graves' hyperthyroidism and ophthalmopathy. Note on this clonotype: As yet, its antigen is unknown. Since a much larger clone is just one base distant, this may be a read error.

Study results and limitations: Most thyroid clonotypes that were expanded above 0.001 also turned up in blood.

RNA transcripts yielded amplified TCR beta CDR3 regions. The HTBI primer set served for first-round RT-PCR of the TCR CDR3. Each CDR3 protein is one row after TCRdb ran MiXCR on the multiplex PCR reads. This table holds about 380,000 distinct CDR3 sequences, around an eighth found once. V was clipped by 2 bases and J by 1 base, with 7 bases between them. This CDR3 has 14 residues. Germline lookup yields CDR1 MNHEY and CDR2 SVGAGI. Aged 18 to 65, the patients had hyperthyroidism that was newly diagnosed and had lasted under 2 months. The sequencing input was blood. This chain joins TRBV6-5 and TRBJ2-3; possibly TRBD1 for D (6 bases). This receptor was obtained from a man in his thirties or forties with Graves' hyperthyroidism that later progressed to Graves' ophthalmopathy. CDR3 sequence: CASSYQGRTDTQYF. The DNA of the CDR3 is TGTGCCAGCAGTTACCAGGGGCGCACAGATACGCAGTATTTT.